The TCR beta chain under discussion was sequenced for a study of T-cell memory formation after mild COVID-19. Overall study findings and caveats: The appearance of some responding clones in pre-infection memory suggested that cross-reactive memory joined.

Employing constant-segment primers, 5'RACE generated TCR alpha and TCR beta cDNA libraries bearing sample barcodes and UMIs. TCRdb redid the calling of the 5' RACE reads with MiXCR, one entry per CDR3 protein. Of about 560,000 distinct CDR3 sequences listed, less than 25% are singletons. This clonotype was observed a few times. Its target is unknown. The CDR3 has 17 amino acids. Trimming at V came to 4 bases and at J to 0 bases, leaving 6 bases not matched to a gene. CDR1 is SGHTA, CDR2 FQGNSA, per germline. V is TRBV7-2 and J is TRBJ2-3, with TRBD2 matching over 11 bases. The sequence derives from an adult woman who had mild COVID-19 (a few samples of this study predate the infection). Cell type and time point are not known. The sample consisted of PBMCs or a T cell subset sorted from them (not recorded which). Written as DNA, the CDR3 is TGTGCCAGCAGCTCGATAGCGGGAGGGCCGAGCACAGATACGCAGTATTTT. Protein sequence: CASSSIAGGPSTDTQYF.